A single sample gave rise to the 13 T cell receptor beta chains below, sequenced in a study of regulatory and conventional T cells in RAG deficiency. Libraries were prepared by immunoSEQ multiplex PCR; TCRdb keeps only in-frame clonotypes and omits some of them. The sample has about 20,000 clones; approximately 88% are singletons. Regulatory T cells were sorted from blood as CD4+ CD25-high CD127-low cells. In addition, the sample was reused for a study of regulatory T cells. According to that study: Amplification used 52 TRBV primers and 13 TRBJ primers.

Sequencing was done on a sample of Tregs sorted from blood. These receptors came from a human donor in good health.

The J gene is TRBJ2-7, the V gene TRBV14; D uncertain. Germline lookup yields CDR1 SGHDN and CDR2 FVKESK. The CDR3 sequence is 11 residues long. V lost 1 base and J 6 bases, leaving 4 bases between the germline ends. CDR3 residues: CASSQVTEQYF. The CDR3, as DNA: TGTGCCAGCAGCCAAGTTACCGAGCAGTACTTC. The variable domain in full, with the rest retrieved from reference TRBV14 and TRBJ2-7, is EAGVTQFPSHSVIEKGQTVTLRCDPISGHDNLYWYRRVMGKEIKFLLHFVKESKQDESGMPNNRFLAERTGGTYSTLKVQPAELEDSGVYFCASSQVTEQYFGPGTRLTVT.

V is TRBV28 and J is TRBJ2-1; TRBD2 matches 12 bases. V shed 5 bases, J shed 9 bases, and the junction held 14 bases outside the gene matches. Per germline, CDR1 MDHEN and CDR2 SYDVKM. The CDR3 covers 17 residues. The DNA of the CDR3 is TGTGCCAGCAGTCAATGGGGGAGACTAGCGGGAGTGGGTGAGCAGTTCTTC. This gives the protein CASSQWGRLAGVGEQFF.

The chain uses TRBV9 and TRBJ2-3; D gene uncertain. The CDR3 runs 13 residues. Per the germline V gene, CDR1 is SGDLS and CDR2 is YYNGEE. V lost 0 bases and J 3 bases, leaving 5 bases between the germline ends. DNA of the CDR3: TGTGCCAGCAGCGTAGCTGCTACAGATACGCAGTATTTT. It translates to CASSVAATDTQYF.

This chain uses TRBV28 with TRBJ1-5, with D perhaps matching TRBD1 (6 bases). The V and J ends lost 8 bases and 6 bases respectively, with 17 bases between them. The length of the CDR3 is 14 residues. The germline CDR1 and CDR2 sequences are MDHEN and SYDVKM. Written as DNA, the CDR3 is TGTGCCAGCCGGCTCAGGGGCGCGGGTCAGCCCCAGCATTTT. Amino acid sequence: CASRLRGAGQPQHF.

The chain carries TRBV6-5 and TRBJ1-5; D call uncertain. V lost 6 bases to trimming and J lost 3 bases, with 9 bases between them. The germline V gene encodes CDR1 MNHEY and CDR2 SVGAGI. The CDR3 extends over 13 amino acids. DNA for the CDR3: TGTGCCAGCAGCCCAACGTACAATCAGCCCCAGCATTTT. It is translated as CASSPTYNQPQHF.

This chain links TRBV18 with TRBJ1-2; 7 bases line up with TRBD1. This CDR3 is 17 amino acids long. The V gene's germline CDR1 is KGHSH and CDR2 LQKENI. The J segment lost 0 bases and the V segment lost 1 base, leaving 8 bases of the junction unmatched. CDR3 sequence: CASSPQTRDRTNYGYTF. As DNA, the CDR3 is TGTGCCAGCTCACCACAAACCCGGGACAGAACTAACTATGGCTACACCTTC.

DNA of the CDR3: TGTGCCAGTAGTATAGACGGACAGACAAACATTCAGTACTTC. It specifies CASSIDGQTNIQYF. This chain joins TRBV19 and TRBJ2-4, with D possibly matching TRBD1 (6 bases). V lost 0 bases and J 6 bases, leaving 9 bases between the germline ends. The CDR3 spans 14 residues. CDR1 LNHDA and CDR2 SQIVND come from the germline V gene (reference sequence).

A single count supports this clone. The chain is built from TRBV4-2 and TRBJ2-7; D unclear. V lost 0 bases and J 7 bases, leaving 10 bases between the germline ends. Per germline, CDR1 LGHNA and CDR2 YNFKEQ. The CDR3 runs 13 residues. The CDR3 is CASSQDLQQEQYF. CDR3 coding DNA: TGTGCCAGCAGCCAAGATTTGCAGCAAGAGCAGTACTTC.

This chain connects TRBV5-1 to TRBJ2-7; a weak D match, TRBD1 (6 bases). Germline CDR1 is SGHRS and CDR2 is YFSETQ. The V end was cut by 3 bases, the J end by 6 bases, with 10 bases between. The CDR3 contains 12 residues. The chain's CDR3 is CASSSTGPEQYF. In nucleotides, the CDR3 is TGCGCCAGCAGCTCAACAGGGCCCGAGCAGTACTTC.

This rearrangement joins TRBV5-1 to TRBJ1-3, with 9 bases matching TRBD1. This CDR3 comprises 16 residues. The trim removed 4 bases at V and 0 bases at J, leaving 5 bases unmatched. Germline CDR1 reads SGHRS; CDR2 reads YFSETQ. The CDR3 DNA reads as TGCGCCAGCAGCCCGGGGACAGGGTCCTCTGGAAACACCATATATTTT. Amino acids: CASSPGTGSSGNTIYF.

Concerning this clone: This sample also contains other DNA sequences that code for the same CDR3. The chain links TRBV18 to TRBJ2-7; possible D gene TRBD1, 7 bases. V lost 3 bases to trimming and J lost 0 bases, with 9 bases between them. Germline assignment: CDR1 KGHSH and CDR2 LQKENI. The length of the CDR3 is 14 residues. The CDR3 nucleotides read TGTGCCAGCTCACCGCGGGACAGCTCCTACGAGCAGTACTTC. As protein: CASSPRDSSYEQYF. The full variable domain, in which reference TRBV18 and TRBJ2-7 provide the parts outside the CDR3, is NAGVMQNPRHLVRRRGQEARLRCSPMKGHSHVYWYRQLPEEGLKFMVYLQKENIIDESGMPKERFSAEFPKEGPSILRIQQVVRGDSAAYFCASSPRDSSYEQYFGPGTRLTVT.

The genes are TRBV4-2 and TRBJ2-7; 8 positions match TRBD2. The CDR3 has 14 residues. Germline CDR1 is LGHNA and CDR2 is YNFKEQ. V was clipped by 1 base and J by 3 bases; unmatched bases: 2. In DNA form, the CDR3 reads TGTGCCAGCAGCCAAGCGAGCGGGAGCTACGAGCAGTACTTC. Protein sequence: CASSQASGSYEQYF.

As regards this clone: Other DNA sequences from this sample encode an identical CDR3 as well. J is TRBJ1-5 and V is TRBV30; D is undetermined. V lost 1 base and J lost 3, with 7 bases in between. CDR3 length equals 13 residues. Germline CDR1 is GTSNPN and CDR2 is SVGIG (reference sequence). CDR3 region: CAWSGQNNQPQHF. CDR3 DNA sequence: TGTGCCTGGAGTGGACAAAACAATCAGCCCCAGCATTTT.